This entry lists 9 T cell receptor beta chains sequenced from one sample in a study of blood T cell repertoires in COVID-19. Method: immunoSEQ multiplex PCR; TCRdb's copy keeps in-frame clones and lacks some. The top ten hold about 4.5% of the sample, which has hundreds of thousands of clones, roughly 90% seen once. The sequenced sample consisted of peripheral blood. The origin of the receptors is a woman in her 30s with acute or convalescent COVID-19.

Comments on this clone: One end of the junction varies from germline; a read error may be responsible. The chain employs TRBV28 and TRBJ1-2; D might be TRBD1 (5 bases). Germline values: CDR1 MDHEN, CDR2 SYDVKM. This CDR3 spans 13 amino acids. The CDR3 spells CASSFQGAYRYTF. Written as DNA, the CDR3 is TGTGCCAGCAGTTTTCAAGGGGCCTATCGCTACACCTTC.

The rearrangement links TRBV6-5 to TRBJ2-7; possible D gene TRBD2, 5 bases. The CDR3 spans 12 residues. Trimming took 6 bases from V and 3 from J, leaving 9 bases between them. Germline loops: CDR1 MNHEY, CDR2 SVGAGI. The CDR3 region has the DNA TGTGCCAGCAGCCGGGGTGACTACGAGCAGTACTTC. Amino acid sequence: CASSRGDYEQYF.

The V gene is TRBV7-3, the J gene TRBJ2-6; D is perhaps TRBD2 (5 bases). CDR3 size: 17 residues. CDR1 and CDR2 from the germline V gene are SGHTA and FQGTGA. Trimming removed 4 bases at V and 1 base at J, with 14 bases between. CDR3 sequence reads: CASSYIGRGSGANVLTF. CDR3 nucleotide sequence: TGTGCCAGCAGCTACATCGGACGAGGGTCTGGGGCCAACGTCCTGACTTTC.

The J gene is TRBJ1-1, the V gene TRBV4-1; 7 bases align to TRBD1. Germline V lookup: CDR1 MGHRA, CDR2 YSYEKL. CDR3 length: 15 residues. The V segment lost 1 base and the J segment 5 bases; nucleotides outside the gene matches: 7. CDR3 sequence reads: CASSQGTGGLTEAFF. The CDR3 bases are TGCGCCAGCAGCCAAGGGACAGGAGGGTTAACTGAAGCTTTCTTT.

This chain connects TRBV2 to TRBJ2-2; D possibly corresponds to TRBD2 (7 bases). CDR1 is SNHLY, CDR2 FYNNEI, per germline. This CDR3 comprises 15 residues. Trimming shortened V by 5 bases and J by 7 bases, and 17 bases separated the two germline ends. DNA of the CDR3: TGTGCCAGCAGTAGGACGGGGGGCCGTGGCGGGGAGCTGTTTTTT. As protein: CASSRTGGRGGELFF.

The V gene is TRBV6-1, the J gene TRBJ1-5; D is unresolved. Germline CDR1 MNHNS, CDR2 SASEGT. V lost 3 bases and J 0 bases, leaving 9 bases between the germline ends. This CDR3 is built from 15 residues. Here the CDR3 reads CASSDYSYSNQPQHF. The CDR3 region has the DNA TGTGCCAGCAGTGATTACTCATATAGCAATCAGCCCCAGCATTTT.

The J gene is TRBJ1-1, the V gene TRBV2; the D is unclear. The length of the CDR3 is 11 residues. The germline V and J ends were trimmed by 5 bases and 5 bases, with 6 bases remaining between them. CDR1 and CDR2 (germline): SNHLY, FYNNEI. CDR3 bases: TGTGCCAGCAGTATAGTGACTGAAGCTTTCTTT. Encoded protein: CASSIVTEAFF.

This clone came up once. The gene calls are TRBV29-1 and TRBJ2-7; the match to TRBD1 covers 7 bases. This CDR3 region has 14 residues. Germline V CDR1 and CDR2: SQVTM, ANQGSEA. V lost 5 bases to trimming and J lost 4 bases; unmatched junction nucleotides: 11. CDR3 residues: CSVWGDRGRYEQYF. The CDR3 DNA reads TGCAGCGTTTGGGGAGATAGGGGGCGGTACGAGCAGTACTTC.

The chain employs TRBV30 and TRBJ2-1; D gene uncertain. CDR3 length: 15 amino acids. CDR1 is GTSNPN and CDR2 is SVGIG in the germline V gene (reference sequence). With 0 bases removed from V and 7 bases from J, the gap between germline ends came to 16 bases. CDR3 sequence: CAWSVDWVSPNEQFF. CDR3 sequence (DNA): TGTGCCTGGAGTGTCGACTGGGTTTCCCCAAATGAGCAGTTCTTC. The variable domain in full, completed from reference TRBV30 and TRBJ2-1, reads SQTIHQWPATLVQPVGSPLSLECTVEGTSNPNLYWYRQAAGRGLQLLFYSVGIGQISSEVPQNLSASRPQDRQFILSSKKLLLSDSGFYLCAWSVDWVSPNEQFFGPGTRLTVL.